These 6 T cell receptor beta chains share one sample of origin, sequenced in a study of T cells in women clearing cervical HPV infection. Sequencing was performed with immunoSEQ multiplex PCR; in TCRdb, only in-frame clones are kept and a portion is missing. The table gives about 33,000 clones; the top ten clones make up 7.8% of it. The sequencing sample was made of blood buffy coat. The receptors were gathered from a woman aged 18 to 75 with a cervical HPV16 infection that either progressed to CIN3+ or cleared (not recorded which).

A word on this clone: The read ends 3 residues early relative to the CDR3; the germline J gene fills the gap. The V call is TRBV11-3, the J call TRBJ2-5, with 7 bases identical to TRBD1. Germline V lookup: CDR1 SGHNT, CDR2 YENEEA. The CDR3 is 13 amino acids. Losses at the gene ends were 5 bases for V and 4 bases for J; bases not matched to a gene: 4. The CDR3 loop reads CASSKGAAETQYF. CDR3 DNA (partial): TGTGCCAGCAGCAAGGGGGCCGCAGAGACC.

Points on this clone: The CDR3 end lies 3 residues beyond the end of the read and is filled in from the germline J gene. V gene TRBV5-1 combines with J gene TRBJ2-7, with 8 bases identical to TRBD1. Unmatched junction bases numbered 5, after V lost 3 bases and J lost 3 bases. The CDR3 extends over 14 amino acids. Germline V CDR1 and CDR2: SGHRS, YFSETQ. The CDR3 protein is CASSWGQENYEQYF. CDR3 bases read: TGCGCCAGCAGCTGGGGACAGGAAAACTACGAG.

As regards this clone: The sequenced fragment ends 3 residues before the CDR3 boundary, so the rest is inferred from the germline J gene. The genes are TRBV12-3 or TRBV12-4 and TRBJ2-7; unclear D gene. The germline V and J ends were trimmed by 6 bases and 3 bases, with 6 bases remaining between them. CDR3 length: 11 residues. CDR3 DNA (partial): TGTGCCAGCAGCAAGGGCTACGAG. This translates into CASSKGYE. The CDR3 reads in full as CASSKGYEQYF.

The CDR3 is CASSHGTSGYHTDTQYF. The part of the CDR3 DNA that was read is TGTGCCAGCAGCCATGGGACTAGCGGGTACCACACAGATACG. The chain couples TRBV4-2 to TRBJ2-3, with TRBD2 matching 12 bases. The read terminates 3 residues before the CDR3 end, so the remaining end is supplied by the germline J gene. In germline, CDR1 is LGHNA, CDR2 YNFKEQ. The CDR3 runs to 17 residues. V dropped 3 bases and J dropped 2; count of bases not matched to a gene: 6.

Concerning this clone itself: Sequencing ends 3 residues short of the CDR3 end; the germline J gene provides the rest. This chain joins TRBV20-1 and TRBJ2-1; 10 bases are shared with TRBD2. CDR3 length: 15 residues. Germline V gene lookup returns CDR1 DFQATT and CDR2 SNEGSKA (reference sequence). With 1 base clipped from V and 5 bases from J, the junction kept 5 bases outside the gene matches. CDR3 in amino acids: CSARVRTSGDNEQFF. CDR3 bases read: TGCAGTGCTAGAGTCCGGACTAGCGGTGACAATGAG.

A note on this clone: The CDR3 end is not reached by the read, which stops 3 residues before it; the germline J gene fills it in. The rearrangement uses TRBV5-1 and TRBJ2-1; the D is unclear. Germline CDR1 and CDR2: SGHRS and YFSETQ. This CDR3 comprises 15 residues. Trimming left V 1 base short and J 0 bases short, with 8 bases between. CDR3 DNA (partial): TGCGCCAGCAGCTTGAGGTGGTCCTCCTACAATGAG. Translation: CASSLRWSSYNE. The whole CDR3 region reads CASSLRWSSYNEQFF.